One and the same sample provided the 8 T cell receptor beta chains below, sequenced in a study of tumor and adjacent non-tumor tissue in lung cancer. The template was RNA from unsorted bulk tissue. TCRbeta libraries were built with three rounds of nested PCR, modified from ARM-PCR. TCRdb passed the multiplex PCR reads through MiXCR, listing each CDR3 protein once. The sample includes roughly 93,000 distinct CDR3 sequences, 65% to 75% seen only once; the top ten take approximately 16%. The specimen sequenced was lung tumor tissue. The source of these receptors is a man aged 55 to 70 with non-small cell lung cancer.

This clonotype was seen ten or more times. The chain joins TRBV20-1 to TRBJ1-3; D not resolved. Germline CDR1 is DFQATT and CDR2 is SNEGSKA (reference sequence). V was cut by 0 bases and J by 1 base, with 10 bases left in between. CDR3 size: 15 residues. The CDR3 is CSARDQGLSGNTIYF. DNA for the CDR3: TGCAGTGCTAGAGATCAAGGGTTATCTGGAAACACCATATATTTT.

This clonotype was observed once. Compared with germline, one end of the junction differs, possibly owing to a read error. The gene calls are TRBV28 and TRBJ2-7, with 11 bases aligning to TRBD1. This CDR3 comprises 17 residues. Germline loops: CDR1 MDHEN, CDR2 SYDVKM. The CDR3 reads CASSPGGWTGGVYELYF. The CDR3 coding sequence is TGTGCCAGCAGTCCGGGGGGCTGGACAGGGGGCGTGTACGAGCTGTACTTC.

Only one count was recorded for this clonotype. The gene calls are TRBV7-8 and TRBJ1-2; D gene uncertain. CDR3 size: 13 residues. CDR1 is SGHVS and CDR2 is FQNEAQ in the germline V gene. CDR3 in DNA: TGTGTCAGTAGCCCTTCAGCGGTCTGGGGCTACACCTTC. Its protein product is CVSSPSAVWGYTF.

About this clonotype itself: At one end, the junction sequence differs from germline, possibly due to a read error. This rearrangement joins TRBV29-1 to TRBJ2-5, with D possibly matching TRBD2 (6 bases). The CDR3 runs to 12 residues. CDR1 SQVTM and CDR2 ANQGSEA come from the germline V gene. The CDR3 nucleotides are TGCAGCGTTGACCCCGGGGGAGAGACCCAGTGTTTC. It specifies CSVDPGGETQCF. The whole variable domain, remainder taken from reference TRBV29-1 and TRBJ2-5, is SAVISQKPSRDICQRGTSLTIQCQVDSQVTMMFWYRQQPGQSLTLIATANQGSEATYESGFVIDKFPISRPNLTFSTLTVSNMSPEDSSIYLCSVDPGGETQCFGPGTRLLVL.

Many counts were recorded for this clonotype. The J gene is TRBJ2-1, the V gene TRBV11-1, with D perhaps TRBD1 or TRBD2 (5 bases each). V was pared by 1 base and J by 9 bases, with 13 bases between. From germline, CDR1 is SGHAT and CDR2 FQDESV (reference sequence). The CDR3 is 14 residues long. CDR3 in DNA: TGTGCCAGCAGCTTAGTCAGTGGGGGAACTGAGCAGTTCTTC. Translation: CASSLVSGGTEQFF. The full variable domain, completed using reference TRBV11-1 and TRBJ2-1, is EAEVAQSPRYKITEKSQAVAFWCDPISGHATLYWYRQILGQGPELLVQFQDESVVDDSQLPKDRFSAERLKGVDSTLKIQPAELGDSAMYLCASSLVSGGTEQFFGPGTRLTVL.

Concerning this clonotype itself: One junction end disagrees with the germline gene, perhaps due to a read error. The CDR3 sequence is CASSQPLGQAYEQCF. CDR3 nucleotides: TGCGCCAGCAGCCAACCATTGGGACAGGCCTACGAGCAGTGCTTC. The genes are TRBV4-1 and TRBJ2-7, with 8 bases fitting TRBD1. Per germline, CDR1 MGHRA and CDR2 YSYEKL. This CDR3 is built from 15 residues.

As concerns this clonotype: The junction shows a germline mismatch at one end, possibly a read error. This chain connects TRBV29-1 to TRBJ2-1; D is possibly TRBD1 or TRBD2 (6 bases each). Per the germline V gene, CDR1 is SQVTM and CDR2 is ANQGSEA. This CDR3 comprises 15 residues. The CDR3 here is CGVVPFRGGDNEHFF. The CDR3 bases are TGCGGCGTTGTTCCTTTTCGGGGCGGGGACAATGAGCATTTCTTC.

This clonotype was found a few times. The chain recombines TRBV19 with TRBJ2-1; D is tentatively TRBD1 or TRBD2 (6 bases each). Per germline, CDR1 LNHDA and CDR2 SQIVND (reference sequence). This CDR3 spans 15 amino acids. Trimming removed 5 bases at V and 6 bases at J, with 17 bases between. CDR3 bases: TGTGCCAGTAGTCAGGGGTGGAGGGCTGGCAATGAGCAGTTCTTC. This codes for CASSQGWRAGNEQFF.